The text below deals with one T cell receptor beta chain. The antigen is undetermined. This sample was taken from a study of cytomegalovirus exposure and HLA in healthy donors. Across the whole study: The approximately 120 validation repertoires and the 666 first-cohort repertoires shared a platform, a later analysis reported.

Broader study findings: Overall, roughly 150 TCR beta chains were annotated as cytomegalovirus-associated. A few CMV-associated chains were confirmed in vitro to be specific for CMV antigens. First-cohort TCR clusters were later found to tend to co-occur in the 120 validation repertoires.

Looked up from germline, CDR1 is SGHTA and CDR2 is FQGNSA. V was trimmed by 2 bases and J by 3 bases, leaving 11 bases between them. The CDR3 loop spans 14 amino acids. Clones were read by immunoSEQ multiplex PCR, and TCRdb kept only the in-frame ones, dropping some. This table has about 140,000 clones, just over 85% appearing once. This rearrangement joins TRBV7-2 to TRBJ2-7; a weak D match, TRBD1 (6 bases). The receptor was isolated from a young woman in good health and CMV-seropositive. What was sequenced was PBMCs. DNA for the CDR3: TGTGCCAGCAGCTTACACAGGGATAACTACGAGCAGTACTTC. Translation gives CASSLHRDNYEQYF. The full variable domain, completed using reference TRBV7-2 and TRBJ2-7, is GAGVSQSPSNKVTEKGKDVELRCDPISGHTALYWYRQSLGQGLEFLIYFQGNSAPDKSGLPSDRFSAERTGGSVSTLTIQRTQQEDSAVYLCASSLHRDNYEQYFGPGTRLTVT.